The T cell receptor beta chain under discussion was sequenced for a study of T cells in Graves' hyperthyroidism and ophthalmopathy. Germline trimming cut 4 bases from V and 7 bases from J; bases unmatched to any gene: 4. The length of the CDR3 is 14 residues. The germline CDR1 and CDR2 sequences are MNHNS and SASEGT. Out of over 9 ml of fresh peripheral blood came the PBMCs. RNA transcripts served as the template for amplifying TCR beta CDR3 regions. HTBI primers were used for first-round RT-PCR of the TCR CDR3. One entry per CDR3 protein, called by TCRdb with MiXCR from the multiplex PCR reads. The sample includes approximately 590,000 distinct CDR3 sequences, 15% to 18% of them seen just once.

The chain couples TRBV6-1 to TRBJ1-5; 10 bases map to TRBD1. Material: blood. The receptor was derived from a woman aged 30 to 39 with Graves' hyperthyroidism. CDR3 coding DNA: TGTGCCAGCAGTGGACAGGGGGCATGGCAGCCCCAGCATTTT. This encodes CASSGQGAWQPQHF.